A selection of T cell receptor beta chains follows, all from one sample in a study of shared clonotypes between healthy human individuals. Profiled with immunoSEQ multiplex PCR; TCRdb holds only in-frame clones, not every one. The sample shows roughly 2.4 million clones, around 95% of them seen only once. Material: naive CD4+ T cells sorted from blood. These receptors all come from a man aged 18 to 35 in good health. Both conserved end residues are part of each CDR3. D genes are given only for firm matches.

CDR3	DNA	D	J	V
CASSPGAGETQYF	TGTGCCAGCTCACCAGGGGCTGGGGAGACCCAGTACTTC	-	TRBJ2-5	TRBV18
CSVVEGRTTEAFF	TGCAGCGTTGTTGAGGGCCGTACGACTGAAGCTTTCTTT	-	TRBJ1-1	TRBV29-1
CASSVAGHTNEKLFF	TGTGCCAGCAGTGTGGCGGGTCACACTAATGAAAAACTGTTTTTT	-	TRBJ1-4	TRBV6-1
CAISESIALRALYTF	TGTGCCATCAGTGAGAGTATCGCTCTCAGGGCCCTCTACACCTTC	-	TRBJ1-2	TRBV10-3
CASSSSGGELFF	TGTGCCAGCAGTTCGTCTGGCGGGGAGCTGTTTTTT	-	TRBJ2-2	TRBV6-6
CASSNTGGLNTIYF	TGTGCCAGCAGCAACACCGGGGGCCTAAACACCATATATTTT	-	TRBJ1-3	TRBV6-6
CASRGVYSNQPQHF	TGTGCCAGTAGAGGGGTCTATAGCAATCAGCCCCAGCATTTT	-	TRBJ1-5	TRBV19
CASSFLVAGTQRELFF	TGCGCCAGCAGCTTCTTGGTAGCTGGGACCCAGCGGGAGCTGTTTTTT	-	TRBJ2-2	TRBV5-1
CASSPAQETQYF	TGTGCCAGCTCACCTGCCCAAGAGACCCAGTACTTC	-	TRBJ2-5	TRBV18
CASNEILLAGHEQFF	TGTGCCAGCAATGAAATCTTGCTAGCGGGCCATGAGCAGTTCTTC	TRBD2	TRBJ2-1	TRBV6-6
CASSRGPYNEQFF	TGTGCCAGCAGCAGGGGCCCCTACAATGAGCAGTTCTTC	-	TRBJ2-1	TRBV6-4